A selection of T cell receptor beta chains follows, all from one sample in a study of control samples from healthy donors and cancer patients. The method was immunoSEQ multiplex PCR; TCRdb's version includes in-frame clones alone and lacks a portion of them. The top ten hold 1.5% to 2% of the sample, which has approximately 190,000 clones, 91% seen once. The sequencing sample was made of blood. The receptors were sampled from a man aged 25-45 years in good health. Each CDR3 is given with its conserved first and last residue. The D gene is left open where the match is weak. Clone size is not always given. Where it is, it says once, few, many or a class for expanded clones.

size: few; J: TRBJ1-2; D: NA; V: TRBV10-3; length: 12; DNA: TGTGCCACCGAGACAAATACAGCGGGCTACACCTTC; CDR3: CATETNTAGYTF
size: NA; J: TRBJ1-4; D: NA; V: TRBV10-1; length: 13; DNA: TGCGCCAGCAGCCGGACAGTGGGAGAAAAACTGTTTTTT; CDR3: CASSRTVGEKLFF
size: NA; J: TRBJ2-1; D: TRBD2; V: TRBV10-1; length: 18; DNA: TGCGCCAGCAGTGGGGGACTAGCGGGGGGGAGCTCCTACAATGAGCAGTTCTTC; CDR3: CASSGGLAGGSSYNEQFF
size: NA; J: TRBJ2-2; D: TRBD2; V: TRBV6-1; length: 18; DNA: TGTGCCAGCAGTGAATACCCTAGCGGGGGAGGGAACACCGGGGAGCTGTTTTTT; CDR3: CASSEYPSGGGNTGELFF
size: once; J: TRBJ1-5; D: NA; V: TRBV3-1/TRBV3-2; length: 15; DNA: TGTGCCAGCAGCCAAGGCACAGGGTCGAGTCAGCCCCAGCATTTT; CDR3: CASSQGTGSSQPQHF
size: NA; J: TRBJ1-1; D: NA; V: TRBV6-5; length: 15; DNA: TGTGCCAGCAGTTACTCGATGGGCAGTAACACTGAAGCTTTCTTT; CDR3: CASSYSMGSNTEAFF
size: NA; J: TRBJ2-1; D: TRBD2; V: TRBV19; length: 16; DNA: TGTGCCAGTAGTATGGCTGGACGGGGGGGCCGGGTTGAGCAGTTCTTC; CDR3: CASSMAGRGGRVEQFF
size: NA; J: TRBJ2-1; D: NA; V: TRBV2; length: 14; DNA: TGCGCCCAGAAGCCGGGAAGCTCCTACAATGAGCAGTTCTTC; CDR3: CAQKPGSSYNEQFF
size: NA; J: TRBJ2-7; D: TRBD2; V: TRBV4-1; length: 15; DNA: TGCGCCAGCAGCCGGGTAGCGGGGGGGTTCTACGAGCAGTACTTC; CDR3: CASSRVAGGFYEQYF
size: once; J: TRBJ2-1; D: TRBD2; V: TRBV10-1; length: 18; DNA: TGCGCCAGCAGTGAGGGGACAACTAGCGGGGGGGCCTACAATGAGCAGTTCTTC; CDR3: CASSEGTTSGGAYNEQFF
size: NA; J: TRBJ2-1; D: NA; V: TRBV10-1; length: 16; DNA: TGCGCCAGCAGTGATTCAAGGGGGGAAAGGAGAGATGAGCAGTTCTTC; CDR3: CASSDSRGERRDEQFF
size: NA; J: TRBJ1-1; D: TRBD1; V: TRBV19; length: 14; DNA: TGTGCCAGTAGTATAGGACAGGGCATGACTGAAGCTTTCTTT; CDR3: CASSIGQGMTEAFF
size: few; J: TRBJ1-1; D: NA; V: TRBV5-6; length: 14; DNA: TGTGCCAGCAGTCAGTGGAACCAACCCACTGAAGCTTTCTTT; CDR3: CASSQWNQPTEAFF
size: NA; J: TRBJ2-2; D: NA; V: TRBV19; length: 16; DNA: TGTGCCAGTAGTATAGCTGGCAGGTCTTCTACCGGGGAGCTGTTTTTT; CDR3: CASSIAGRSSTGELFF
size: few; J: TRBJ1-2; D: NA; V: TRBV3-1/TRBV3-2; length: 12; DNA: TGTGCCAGCAGCCAAGGGGACTATGGCTACACCTTC; CDR3: CASSQGDYGYTF
size: NA; J: TRBJ2-3; D: NA; V: TRBV3-1/TRBV3-2; length: 19; DNA: TGTGCCAGCAGCCAAGAAAGCTTCAGGTGGAATTCCCGCACAGATACGCAGTATTTT; CDR3: CASSQESFRWNSRTDTQYF
size: NA; J: TRBJ2-7; D: NA; V: TRBV27; length: 15; DNA: TGTGCCAGCAGTCCCACCCGGGACAAATTCTACGAGCAGTACTTC; CDR3: CASSPTRDKFYEQYF
size: NA; J: TRBJ1-2; D: TRBD1; V: TRBV5-4; length: 15; DNA: TGTGCCAGCAGCTTGGCGGGACAGGGTCGGGGTGGCTACACCTTC; CDR3: CASSLAGQGRGGYTF
size: NA; J: TRBJ2-1; D: NA; V: TRBV9; length: 13; DNA: TGTGCCAGCTCAATTGCCCACAACAATGAGCAGTTCTTC; CDR3: CASSIAHNNEQFF
size: NA; J: TRBJ1-2; D: NA; V: TRBV5-4; length: 12; DNA: TGTGCCAGCAGCTTGGCAGGGTATGGCTACACCTTC; CDR3: CASSLAGYGYTF
size: NA; J: TRBJ2-4; D: NA; V: TRBV6-6; length: 12; DNA: TGTGCCAGCAGTCAATCGAAGAACATTCAGTACTTC; CDR3: CASSQSKNIQYF
size: NA; J: TRBJ2-3; D: TRBD2; V: TRBV10-3; length: 13; DNA: TGTGCCGTAAGCGGGGGGGCGGCAGATACGCAGTATTTT; CDR3: CAVSGGAADTQYF
size: NA; J: TRBJ2-7; D: NA; V: TRBV5-1; length: 10; DNA: TGCGCCAGCAGCAGGCCCGAGCAGTACTTC; CDR3: CASSRPEQYF
size: NA; J: TRBJ1-2; D: NA; V: TRBV29-1; length: 16; DNA: TGCAGCGTTGATGCCGGGCCCAACCAATATCGTGATGGCTACACCTTC; CDR3: CSVDAGPNQYRDGYTF